Listed here are 2 T cell receptor beta chains from one sample, sequenced in a study of T cell repertoires in cytomegalovirus infection. Their antigens remain unidentified. TCRdb reprocessed the reads via MiXCR and lists one record per CDR3 protein. The data contain 300,000 to 400,000 distinct CDR3 sequences, approximately 25% of them seen just once; the ten biggest clones take up roughly 14%. The sample in question was cultured PBMCs, obtained from culture after CMV antigen stimulation. These receptors were collected from a human donor in good health (CMV status not recorded). Some clones in this sample may be carry-over from other donors' samples.

This clonotype came up a few times. The chain employs TRBV6-5 and TRBJ2-7; either TRBD1 or TRBD2 may supply D (5 bases each). Germline CDR1 and CDR2: MNHEY and SVGAGI. The CDR3 is made up of 14 amino acids. V lost 4 bases to trimming and J lost 4 bases, with 14 bases between them. In DNA, the CDR3 is TGTGCCAGCAGTTCCTCGGGGCTTGCGTACGAGCAGTACGTC. It specifies CASSSSGLAYEQYV.

The chain is built from TRBV18 and TRBJ1-4; D is uncertain. Trimming stripped 0 bases from V and 5 bases from J, with 10 bases between. There are 15 residues in the CDR3. Germline CDR1 and CDR2: KGHSH and LQKENI. For the CDR3, the DNA is TGTGCCAGCTCACCACCGGCAAAGCAGAATGAAAAACTGTTTTTT. As protein: CASSPPAKQNEKLFF. The full variable domain, completed using reference TRBV18 and TRBJ1-4, is NAGVMQNPRHLVRRRGQEARLRCSPMKGHSHVYWYRQLPEEGLKFMVYLQKENIIDESGMPKERFSAEFPKEGPSILRIQQVVRGDSAAYFCASSPPAKQNEKLFFGSGTQLSVL.